Listed below are T cell receptor beta chains from one sample, sequenced in a study of blood T cell repertoires in COVID-19. Assay: immunoSEQ multiplex PCR; the TCRdb copy retains only in-frame clones and omits some. The sample includes 30,000 or so clones, just over 85% seen only once; the top ten take under 30%. The sequencing input was peripheral blood. These receptors all come from a human donor in a cohort sampled during active COVID-19. CDR3s leave out the opening cysteine and the closing phenylalanine or tryptophan.

V gene	J gene	CDR3 protein
TRBV9	TRBJ2-7	ASSVGNRGYEQY
TRBV4-2	TRBJ2-5	ASSQQSGGVETQY
TRBV18	TRBJ2-3	ASSPLGLAEGDTQY
TRBV5-5	TRBJ2-7	ASSSGTGAYEQY
TRBV30	TRBJ1-1	ASTRGAASYGF
TRBV30	TRBJ1-2	AWGPNRKGGYT
TRBV16	TRBJ2-2	ASSRDRPTTGELF
TRBV5-6	TRBJ1-2	ASSPRADDYGYT
TRBV7-8	TRBJ2-7	ASSSPGTRGEQY
TRBV6-5	TRBJ2-3	ASTGVAGFTDTQY